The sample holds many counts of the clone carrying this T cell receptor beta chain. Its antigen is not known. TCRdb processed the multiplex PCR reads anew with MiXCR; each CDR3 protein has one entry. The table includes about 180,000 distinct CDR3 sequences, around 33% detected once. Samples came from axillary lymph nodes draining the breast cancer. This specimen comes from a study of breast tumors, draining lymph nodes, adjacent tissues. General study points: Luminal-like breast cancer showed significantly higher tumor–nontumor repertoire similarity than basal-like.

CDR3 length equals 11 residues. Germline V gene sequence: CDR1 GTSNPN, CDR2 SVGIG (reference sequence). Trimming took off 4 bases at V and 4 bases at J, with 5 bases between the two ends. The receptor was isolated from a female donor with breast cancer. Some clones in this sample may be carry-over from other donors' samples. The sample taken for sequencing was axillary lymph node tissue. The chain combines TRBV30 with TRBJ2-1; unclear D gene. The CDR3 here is CAWIRYNEQFF. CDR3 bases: TGTGCCTGGATCCGATACAATGAGCAGTTCTTC.